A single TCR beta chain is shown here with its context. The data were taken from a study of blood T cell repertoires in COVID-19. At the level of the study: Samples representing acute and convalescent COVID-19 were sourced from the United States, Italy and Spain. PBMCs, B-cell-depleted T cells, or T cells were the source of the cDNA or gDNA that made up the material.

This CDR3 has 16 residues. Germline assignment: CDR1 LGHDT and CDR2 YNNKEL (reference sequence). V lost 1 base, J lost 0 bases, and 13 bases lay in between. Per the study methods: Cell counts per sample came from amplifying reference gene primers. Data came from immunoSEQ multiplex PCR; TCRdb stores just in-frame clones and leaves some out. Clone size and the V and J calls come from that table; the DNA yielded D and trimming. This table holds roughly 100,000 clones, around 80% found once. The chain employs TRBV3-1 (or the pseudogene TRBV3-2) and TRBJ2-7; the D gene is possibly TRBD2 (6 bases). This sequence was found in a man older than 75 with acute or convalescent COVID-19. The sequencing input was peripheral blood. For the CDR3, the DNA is TGTGCCAGCAGCCAAGGTCTCGGGGGACCCTCCTACGAGCAGTACTTC. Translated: CASSQGLGGPSYEQYF.